These T cell receptor beta chains were read from a single sample in a study of blood T cell repertoires in COVID-19. The method was immunoSEQ multiplex PCR; TCRdb's version includes in-frame clones alone and lacks a portion of them. Here the sample spans approximately 190,000 clones, about four fifths being singletons. Sequenced material: peripheral blood. All receptors derive from a woman aged 60-75 years with COVID-19, enrolled during active disease. Each CDR3 is given without its conserved first and last residue. The order of the fields is D gene, J gene, V gene, clone size, CDR3 protein. A D gene is named only where the DNA matches it firmly. Size is omitted from some rows. Given values are once, few, many or a class for expanded clones.

TRBD1 TRBJ1-5 TRBV3-1/TRBV3-2 - ASSQEQGKNQPQH
- TRBJ2-7 TRBV29-1 - SVGGLQPTNEQY
TRBD1 TRBJ1-1 TRBV12-3/TRBV12-4 once ASSPDRGTEAF
- TRBJ2-5 TRBV15 - ATSRDRGPQETQY
TRBD2 TRBJ2-5 TRBV11-2 - ASSLEPGLARETQY
TRBD2 TRBJ2-1 TRBV2 - ASSRGLAGGNEQF
TRBD1 TRBJ2-5 TRBV6-1 - ASSEVLPGGQETQY
TRBD2 TRBJ2-5 TRBV30 - AWSFGTSPQETQY
- TRBJ1-6 TRBV7-3 - ASSPREARSSYNSPLH
- TRBJ1-2 TRBV29-1 - SVAGGPGYGYT